The 16 T cell receptor beta chains below were found in one sample sequenced in a study of breast tumors, draining lymph nodes, adjacent tissues. TCRdb re-derived calls from the multiplex PCR reads in MiXCR, one entry per CDR3 protein. The table records 60,000 to 75,000 distinct CDR3 sequences, roughly 59% of them present only once. Input material: breast tumor tissue. Source of these receptors: a female donor with breast cancer. Some clones in this sample may be carry-over from other donors' samples.

The V and J genes are TRBV20-1 and TRBJ1-5, with D possibly being TRBD1 (5 bases). The germline V gene encodes CDR1 DFQATT and CDR2 SNEGSKA (reference sequence). The CDR3 sequence is 11 residues long. V gave up 7 bases and J gave up 11 bases, with 15 bases separating them. CDR3 loop: CSVPDTSSQHF. CDR3 coding DNA: TGCAGTGTACCGGACACTTCATCCCAGCATTTT.

This clonotype was counted many times. The rearrangement uses TRBV5-5 and TRBJ1-3; D ambiguous. Germline CDR1 is SGHKS and CDR2 is YYEKEE (reference sequence). Trimming pared 4 bases from V and 2 bases from J, leaving 10 bases between. The CDR3 extends over 14 amino acids. CDR3 DNA: TGTGCCAGCAGCGTCACTCGGACTGGAAACACCATATATTTT. Its protein is CASSVTRTGNTIYF.

This chain uses TRBV20-1 with TRBJ2-1; 14 bases line up with TRBD2. The CDR3 is 15 residues long. Trimming removed 1 base from V and 6 bases from J; junction bases left unmatched: 2. The V gene's germline CDR1 is DFQATT and CDR2 SNEGSKA (reference sequence). CDR3 nucleotides: TGCAGTGCTAGAGTAGGGACTAGCGGGAGCAATGAGCAGTTCTTC. Translating gives CSARVGTSGSNEQFF.

The rearrangement uses TRBV19 and TRBJ2-6; D unclear. The CDR3 consists of 16 residues. Per the germline V gene, CDR1 is LNHDA and CDR2 is SQIVND (reference sequence). V lost 3 bases and J lost 0, with 9 bases in between. CDR3 in amino acids: CASSIGRASGANVLTF. The CDR3 region has the DNA TGTGCCAGTAGTATTGGAAGGGCCTCTGGGGCCAACGTCCTGACTTTC. Full variable domain (remainder filled in from reference TRBV19 and TRBJ2-6): DGGITQSPKYLFRKEGQNVTLSCEQNLNHDAMYWYRQDPGQGLRLIYYSQIVNDFQKGDIAEGYSVSREKKESFPLTVTSAQKNPTAFYLCASSIGRASGANVLTFGAGSRLTVL.

In its sample, this clonotype was seen a few times. The chain links TRBV12-3 or TRBV12-4 to TRBJ1-1; possible D gene TRBD1, 5 bases. Trimming took 5 bases from V and 1 from J, leaving 11 bases between them. This CDR3 contains 14 residues. The CDR3 protein is CASSTRGENTEAFF. CDR3 nucleotides: TGTGCCAGCAGTACCCGGGGGGAGAACACTGAAGCTTTCTTT.

The chain carries TRBV20-1 and TRBJ1-2; 7 bases match TRBD1. There are 14 residues in the CDR3. Looked up from germline, CDR1 is DFQATT and CDR2 is SNEGSKA (reference sequence). Germline trimming cut 3 bases from V and 7 bases from J; bases unmatched to any gene: 11. The CDR3 sequence: CSARTGQADSGYTF. DNA of the CDR3: TGCAGTGCTAGGACAGGGCAGGCTGACTCTGGCTACACCTTC.

The chain couples TRBV6-1 to TRBJ2-1, with a weak D call TRBD2 (6 bases). CDR3 length: 16 amino acids. The ends were cut back, 3 bases at V and 0 bases at J, with 12 bases in the middle. The germline gives CDR1 MNHNS, CDR2 SASEGT. The CDR3 loop reads CASSEGDGSSYNEQFF. DNA for the CDR3: TGTGCCAGCAGTGAGGGGGACGGGAGCTCCTACAATGAGCAGTTCTTC.

This clonotype came up many times. The chain uses TRBV3-1 and TRBJ2-2; weak D call: TRBD1 (6 bases). The V end was cut by 0 bases, the J end by 8 bases, with 13 bases between. The CDR3 is 15 amino acids. Germline CDR1 reads LGHDT; CDR2 reads YNNKEL (reference sequence). CDR3 protein: CASSQDRGIWGELFF. The DNA for the CDR3 is TGTGCCAGCAGCCAAGATAGGGGGATTTGGGGGGAGCTGTTTTTT.

V usage is TRBV6-4 and J usage is TRBJ1-4; 8 nucleotides match TRBD1. Germline assignment: CDR1 MRHNA and CDR2 SNTAGT. V gave up 0 bases and J gave up 7 bases; unmatched junction bases: 4. The CDR3 length is 15 residues. The CDR3 sequence is CASSDSSGTGEKLFF. The CDR3 DNA reads as TGTGCCAGCAGTGACTCGTCCGGGACAGGTGAAAAACTGTTTTTT.

The rearrangement links TRBV7-9 to TRBJ1-2; D is uncertain. CDR3 length: 11 residues. Germline CDR1 SEHNR, CDR2 FQNEAQ (reference sequence). Deletions cut 4 bases from V and 8 bases from J, with 8 bases between. CDR3 in DNA: TGTGCCAGCAGCTACGGCAGAGGCTACACCTTC. Translating it yields CASSYGRGYTF. The entire variable domain, with the rest obtained from reference TRBV7-9 and TRBJ1-2, is as follows: DTGVSQNPRHKITKRGQNVTFRCDPISEHNRLYWYRQTLGQGPEFLTYFQNEAQLEKSRLLSDRFSAERPKGSFSTLEIQRTEQGDSAMYLCASSYGRGYTFGSGTRLTVV.

This clonotype showed up many times. V usage is TRBV28 and J usage is TRBJ2-7; 10 nucleotides match TRBD2. With V trimmed by 5 bases and J by 4 bases, 8 bases remained unmatched. Germline assignment: CDR1 MDHEN and CDR2 SYDVKM. The CDR3 runs 15 residues. CDR3 DNA sequence: TGTGCCAGCAGTCTCCAGGGGACTAGCGTGTACGAGCAGTACTTC. Encoded protein: CASSLQGTSVYEQYF.

This clonotype was seen at least ten times. With a much larger clone just one base away, this may be a read error. The chain is built from TRBV20-1 and TRBJ2-3; the match to TRBD2 covers 9 bases. CDR1 is DFQATT, CDR2 SNEGSKA, per germline (reference sequence). The CDR3 contains 14 residues. CDR3 loop: CSAEGGRATATQYF. The CDR3 DNA is TGCAGTGCAGAAGGCGGGAGGGCCACAGCTACGCAGTATTTT.

This chain links TRBV20-1 with TRBJ2-1; 7 bases line up with TRBD1. The CDR3 is 15 amino acids. CDR1 and CDR2 (germline): DFQATT, SNEGSKA (reference sequence). The trim removed 0 bases at V and 5 bases at J, leaving 7 bases unmatched. CDR3 nucleotide sequence: TGCAGTGCTAGAGACCAAATGGGACAGAACAATGAGCAGTTCTTC. This encodes CSARDQMGQNNEQFF.

The DNA of the CDR3 is TGCGCCAGCAGCTACTTACAGGGCTACGAGCAGTACTTC. Residues: CASSYLQGYEQYF. This chain links TRBV5-1 with TRBJ2-7, with D perhaps matching TRBD1 (6 bases). The CDR3 runs 13 residues. With 3 bases removed from V and 3 bases from J, the gap between germline ends came to 10 bases. CDR1 SGHRS and CDR2 YFSETQ come from the germline V gene. Drawing the rest from reference TRBV5-1 and TRBJ2-7, the complete variable domain is KAGVTQTPRYLIKTRGQQVTLSCSPISGHRSVSWYQQTPGQGLQFLFEYFSETQRNKGNFPGRFSGRQFSNSRSEMNVSTLELGDSALYLCASSYLQGYEQYFGPGTRLTVT.

About this clonotype itself: Here the CDR3 omits its conserved ending phenylalanine or tryptophan, so a read error is the likely source. It is unclear where the CDR3 begins or ends on the DNA, so no DNA is shown, and the CDR3 is as TCRdb lists it. V is TRBV19 and J is TRBJ2-7; the table assigns TRBD1, which was not confirmed against the DNA. Looked up from germline, CDR1 is LNHDA and CDR2 is SQIVND (reference sequence). Including both end residues, the CDR3 is 17 amino acids long. The CDR3 loop reads CASSPSTGQSPAYEQSL.

The gene calls are TRBV19 and TRBJ1-5; maybe TRBD1 (5 bases). Germline CDR1 is LNHDA and CDR2 is SQIVND (reference sequence). CDR3 size: 15 residues. V was shortened by 7 bases and J by 2 bases, with 15 bases between the two germline ends. CDR3 residues: CASTRDWGGNQPQHF. CDR3 nucleotide sequence: TGTGCCAGTACCCGTGACTGGGGGGGCAATCAGCCCCAGCATTTT.